This entry describes one T cell receptor beta chain. No antigen is known for it. Germline CDR1 and CDR2: SEHNR and FQNEAQ (reference sequence). Between the trimmed V and J ends, which lost 4 bases and 5 bases, there was a span of 17 bases. CDR3 length equals 15 residues. Assay used: immunoSEQ multiplex PCR; TCRdb lists only in-frame clones, some missing. There are about 140,000 clones in the sample; roughly 82% occur only once, and approximately 4% lies in the top ten. The source of the sample is a study of T cell responses to AZD1222 COVID-19 vaccine. Study information: Analysis merged second doses at about 4 or about 12 weeks. Whole-study findings and limits: The CD4 TCRs associated with vaccination extended across spike and predominated at 160-218 and 743-854.

Sample: peripheral blood, taken on day 0 of AZD1222 vaccination. The chain carries TRBV7-9 and TRBJ1-2; a possible D gene is TRBD1 (5 bases). This receptor was taken from an adult in good health. This chain's CDR3 is CASSSGPLAGYGYTF. CDR3 in DNA: TGTGCCAGCAGCTCAGGGCCCCTCGCTGGATATGGCTACACCTTC.